Below, 6 T cell receptor beta chains from the same sample are listed, as sequenced in a study of T cell changes during pregnancy in multiple sclerosis. This table comes from immunoSEQ multiplex PCR, and its TCRdb copy is limited to in-frame clones, with some not included. The data show 70,000 to 95,000 clones, roughly 93% seen once. The specimen comprised peripheral blood, sampled in the second trimester of pregnancy. All receptors derive from a female donor with multiple sclerosis, enrolled in a pregnancy study.

The chain is built from TRBV9 and TRBJ1-1, with 9 bases lining up with TRBD1. This CDR3 is built from 15 residues. Per the germline V gene, CDR1 is SGDLS and CDR2 is YYNGEE. Trimming took 3 bases from V and 5 from J; bases not matched to a gene: 8. The DNA for the CDR3 is TGTGCCAGCAGCGACGAGGGGACAGGGATGACTGAAGCTTTCTTT. Protein sequence: CASSDEGTGMTEAFF.

The V call is TRBV5-1, the J call TRBJ2-7; 7 bases are a match to TRBD1. From germline, CDR1 is SGHRS and CDR2 YFSETQ. Trimming cost V 4 bases and J 1 base; bases outside gene matches: 2. This CDR3 spans 13 amino acids. CDR3 residues: CASSMTGSYEQYF. CDR3 in DNA: TGCGCCAGCAGCATGACAGGGTCCTACGAGCAGTACTTC.

The chain combines TRBV4-1 with TRBJ1-1; 12 bases align to TRBD1. V lost 2 bases, J lost 3 bases, and 10 bases stayed unmatched. The CDR3 has 18 residues. Germline V gives CDR1 MGHRA, CDR2 YSYEKL. Here the CDR3 reads CASSQPPGQGAWDTEAFF. The CDR3 nucleotides read TGCGCCAGCAGCCAACCTCCGGGACAGGGGGCTTGGGACACTGAAGCTTTCTTT.

The gene calls are TRBV5-1 and TRBJ1-2, with a tentative D call TRBD1 (5 bases). In germline, CDR1 is SGHRS, CDR2 YFSETQ. The CDR3 loop spans 14 amino acids. Trimming shortened V by 4 bases and J by 5 bases, and 15 bases separated the two germline ends. CDR3 region: CASSRPGVNYGYTF. In DNA, the CDR3 is TGCGCCAGCAGCCGGCCGGGGGTGAATTATGGCTACACCTTC.

The chain has TRBV5-6 and TRBJ2-5; 13 nucleotides agree with TRBD2. The CDR3 contains 17 residues. Germline CDR1 SGHDT, CDR2 YYEEEE. Trimming cost V 3 bases and J 2 bases; bases outside gene matches: 7. The CDR3 loop is CASSYRTSGGRQETQYF. The DNA for the CDR3 is TGTGCCAGCAGCTACAGGACTAGCGGGGGCCGGCAAGAGACCCAGTACTTC.

The chain employs TRBV6-6 and TRBJ1-5, with a tentative D call TRBD1 (5 bases). V lost 7 bases and J lost 6, with 13 bases in between. Germline loops: CDR1 MNHNY, CDR2 SVGAGI (reference sequence). This CDR3 is built from 13 residues. The CDR3 loop is CASTRTGGQPQHF. The DNA of the CDR3 is TGTGCCAGCACCCGAACGGGGGGTCAGCCCCAGCATTTT.